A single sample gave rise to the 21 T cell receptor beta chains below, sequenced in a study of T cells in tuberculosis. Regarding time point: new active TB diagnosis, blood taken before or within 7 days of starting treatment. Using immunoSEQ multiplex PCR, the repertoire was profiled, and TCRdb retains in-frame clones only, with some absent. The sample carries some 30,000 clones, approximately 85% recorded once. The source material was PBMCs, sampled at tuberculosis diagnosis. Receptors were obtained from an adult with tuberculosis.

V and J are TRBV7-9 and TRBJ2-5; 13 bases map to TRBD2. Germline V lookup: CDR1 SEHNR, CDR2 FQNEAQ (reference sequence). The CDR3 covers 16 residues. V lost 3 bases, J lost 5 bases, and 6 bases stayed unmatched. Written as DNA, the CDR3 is TGTGCCAGCAGCTTTGGACTAGCGGGAGCTCGGGAGACCCAGTACTTC. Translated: CASSFGLAGARETQYF.

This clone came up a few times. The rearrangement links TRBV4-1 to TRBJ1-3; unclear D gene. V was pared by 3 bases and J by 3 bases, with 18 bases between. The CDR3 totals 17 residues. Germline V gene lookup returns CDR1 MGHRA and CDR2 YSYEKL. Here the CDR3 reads CASSQPIVPRRGNTIYF. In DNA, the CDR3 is TGCGCCAGCAGCCAGCCTATAGTCCCCCGTCGTGGAAACACCATATATTTT.

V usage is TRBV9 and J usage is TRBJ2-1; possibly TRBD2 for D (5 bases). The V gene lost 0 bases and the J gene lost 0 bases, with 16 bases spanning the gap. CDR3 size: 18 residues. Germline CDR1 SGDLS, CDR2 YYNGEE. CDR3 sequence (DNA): TGTGCCAGCAGCGTAGCTCAGGCGGGCAGCAGCTCCTACAATGAGCAGTTCTTC. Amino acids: CASSVAQAGSSSYNEQFF.

This CDR3 is CASSLADRVETDTQYF. In DNA, the CDR3 is TGTGCCAGCAGTTTGGCGGACAGGGTGGAGACGGATACGCAGTATTTT. The genes are TRBV28 and TRBJ2-3; 8 positions match TRBD1. Trimming took 3 bases from V and 6 from J; bases not matched to a gene: 11. Germline V gene sequence: CDR1 MDHEN, CDR2 SYDVKM. CDR3 length: 16 amino acids.

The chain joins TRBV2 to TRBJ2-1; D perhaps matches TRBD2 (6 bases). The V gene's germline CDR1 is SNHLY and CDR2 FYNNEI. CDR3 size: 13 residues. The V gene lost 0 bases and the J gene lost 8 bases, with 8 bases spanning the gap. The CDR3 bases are TGTGCCAGCAGTGAAGCGGAGGGACATGAGCAGTTCTTC. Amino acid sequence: CASSEAEGHEQFF.

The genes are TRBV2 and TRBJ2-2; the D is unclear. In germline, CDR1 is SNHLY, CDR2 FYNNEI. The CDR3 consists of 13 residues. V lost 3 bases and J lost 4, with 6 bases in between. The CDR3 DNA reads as TGTGCCAGCAGTGACCAGCGCACCGGGGAGCTGTTTTTT. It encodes CASSDQRTGELFF. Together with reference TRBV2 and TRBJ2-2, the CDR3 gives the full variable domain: EPEVTQTPSHQVTQMGQEVILRCVPISNHLYFYWYRQILGQKVEFLVSFYNNEISEKSEIFDDQFSVERPDGSNFTLKIRSTKLEDSAMYFCASSDQRTGELFFGEGSRLTVL.

CDR3 coding DNA: TGTGCCAGCTCACCACTGGGGCCTAATGAAAAACTGTTTTTT. It is translated as CASSPLGPNEKLFF. This chain joins TRBV18 and TRBJ1-4, with a weak D call TRBD1 (5 bases). The V gene's germline CDR1 is KGHSH and CDR2 LQKENI. Trimming took 1 base from V and 3 from J, leaving 6 bases between them. This CDR3 comprises 14 residues.

CDR3 coding DNA: TGTGCCAGCAGTTTAGCCGGGACACCCTCTGGAAACACCATATATTTT. Its translation is CASSLAGTPSGNTIYF. The chain joins TRBV28 to TRBJ1-3; a weak D match, TRBD1 (6 bases). The CDR3 contains 16 residues. Trimming stripped 2 bases from V and 0 bases from J, with 11 bases between. Looked up from germline, CDR1 is MDHEN and CDR2 is SYDVKM.

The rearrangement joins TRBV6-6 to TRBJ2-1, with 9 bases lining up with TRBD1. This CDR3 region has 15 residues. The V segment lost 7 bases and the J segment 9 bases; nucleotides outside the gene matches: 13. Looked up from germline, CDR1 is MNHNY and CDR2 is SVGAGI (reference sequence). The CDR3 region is CASTDPGQGIGEQFF. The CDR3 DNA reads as TGTGCCAGCACCGACCCGGGACAGGGAATCGGTGAGCAGTTCTTC.

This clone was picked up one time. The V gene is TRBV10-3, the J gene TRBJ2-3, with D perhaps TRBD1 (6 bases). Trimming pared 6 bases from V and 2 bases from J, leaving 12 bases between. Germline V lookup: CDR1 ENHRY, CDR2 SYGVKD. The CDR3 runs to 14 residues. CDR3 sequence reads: CAIRGQSFTDTQYF. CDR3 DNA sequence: TGTGCCATCAGGGGACAAAGTTTCACAGATACGCAGTATTTT.

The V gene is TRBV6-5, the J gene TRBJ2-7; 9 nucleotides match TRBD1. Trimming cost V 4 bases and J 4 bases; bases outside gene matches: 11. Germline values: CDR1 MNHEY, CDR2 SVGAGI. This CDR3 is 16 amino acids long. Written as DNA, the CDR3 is TGTGCCAGCAGTTCACAGGGGGGACAGGGCCTTTACGAGCAGTACTTC. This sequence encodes CASSSQGGQGLYEQYF.

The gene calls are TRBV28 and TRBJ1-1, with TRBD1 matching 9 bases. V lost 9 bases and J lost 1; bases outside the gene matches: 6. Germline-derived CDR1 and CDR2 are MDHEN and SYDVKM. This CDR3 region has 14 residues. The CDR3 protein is CASTGDRANTEAFF. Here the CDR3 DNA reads TGTGCCAGTACTGGGGACAGGGCGAACACTGAAGCTTTCTTT. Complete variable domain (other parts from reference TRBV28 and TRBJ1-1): DVKVTQSSRYLVKRTGEKVFLECVQDMDHENMFWYRQDPGLGLRLIYFSYDVKMKEKGDIPEGYSVSREKKERFSLILESASTNQTSMYLCASTGDRANTEAFFGQGTRLTVV.

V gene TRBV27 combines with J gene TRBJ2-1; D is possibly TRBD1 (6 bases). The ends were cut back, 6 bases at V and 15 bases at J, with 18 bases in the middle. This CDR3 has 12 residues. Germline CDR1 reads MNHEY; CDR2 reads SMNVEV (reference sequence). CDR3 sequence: CASSLRRRGRFF. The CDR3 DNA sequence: TGTGCCAGCAGCCTACGCCGCAGGGGACGGTTCTTC.

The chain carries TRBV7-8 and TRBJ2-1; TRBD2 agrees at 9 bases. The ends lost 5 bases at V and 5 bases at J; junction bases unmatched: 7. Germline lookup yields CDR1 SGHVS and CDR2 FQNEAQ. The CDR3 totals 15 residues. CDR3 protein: CASSRPSGMNNEQFF. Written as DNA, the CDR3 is TGTGCCAGCAGCCGACCTAGCGGGATGAACAATGAGCAGTTCTTC. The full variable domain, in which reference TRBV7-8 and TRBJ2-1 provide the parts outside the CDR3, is GAGVSQSPRYKVAKRGQDVALRCDPISGHVSLFWYQQALGQGPEFLTYFQNEAQLDKSGLPSDRFFAERPEGSVSTLKIQRTQQEDSAVYLCASSRPSGMNNEQFFGPGTRLTVL.

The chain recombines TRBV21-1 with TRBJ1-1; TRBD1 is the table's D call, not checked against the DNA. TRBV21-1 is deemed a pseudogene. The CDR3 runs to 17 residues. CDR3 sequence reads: CASRHRDRPTSNTEAFF. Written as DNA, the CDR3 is TGTGCCAGCCGGCACCGGGACAGGCCTACTTCTAACACTGAAGCTTTCTTT.

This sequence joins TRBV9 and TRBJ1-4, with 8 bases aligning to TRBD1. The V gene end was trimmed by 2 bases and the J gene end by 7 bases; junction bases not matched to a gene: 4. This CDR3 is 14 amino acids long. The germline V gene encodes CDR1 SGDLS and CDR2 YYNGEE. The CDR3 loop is CASSVEDRVEKLFF. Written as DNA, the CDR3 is TGTGCCAGCAGCGTGGAGGACAGGGTTGAAAAACTGTTTTTT. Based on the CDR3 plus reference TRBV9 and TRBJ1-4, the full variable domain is DSGVTQTPKHLITATGQRVTLRCSPRSGDLSVYWYQQSLDQGLQFLIQYYNGEERAKGNILERFSAQQFPDLHSELNLSSLELGDSALYFCASSVEDRVEKLFFGSGTQLSVL.

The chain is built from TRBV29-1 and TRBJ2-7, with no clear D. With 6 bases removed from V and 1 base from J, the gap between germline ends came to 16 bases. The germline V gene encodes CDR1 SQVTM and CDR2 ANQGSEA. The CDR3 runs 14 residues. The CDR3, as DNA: TGCAGCGTCTCGACGGCAAGAGCGTCCTACGAGCAGTACTTC. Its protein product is CSVSTARASYEQYF.

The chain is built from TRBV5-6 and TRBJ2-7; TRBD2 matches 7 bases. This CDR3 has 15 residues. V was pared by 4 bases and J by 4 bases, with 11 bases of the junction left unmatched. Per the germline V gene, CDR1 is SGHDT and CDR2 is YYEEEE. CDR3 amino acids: CASSRRGGGDYEQYF. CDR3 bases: TGTGCCAGCAGCCGGCGCGGCGGGGGAGATTACGAGCAGTACTTC.

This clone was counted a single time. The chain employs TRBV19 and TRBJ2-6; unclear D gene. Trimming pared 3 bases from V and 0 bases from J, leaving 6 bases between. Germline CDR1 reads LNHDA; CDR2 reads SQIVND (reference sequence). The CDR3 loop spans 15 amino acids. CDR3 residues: CASSMISSGANVLTF. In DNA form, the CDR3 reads TGTGCCAGTAGTATGATTAGCTCTGGGGCCAACGTCCTGACTTTC.

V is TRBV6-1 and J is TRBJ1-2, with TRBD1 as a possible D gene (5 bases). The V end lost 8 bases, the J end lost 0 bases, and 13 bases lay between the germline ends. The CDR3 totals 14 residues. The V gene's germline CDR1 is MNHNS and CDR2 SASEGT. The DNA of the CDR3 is TGTGCCAGCGGGTCAGGGATGGCTAACTATGGCTACACCTTC. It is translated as CASGSGMANYGYTF.

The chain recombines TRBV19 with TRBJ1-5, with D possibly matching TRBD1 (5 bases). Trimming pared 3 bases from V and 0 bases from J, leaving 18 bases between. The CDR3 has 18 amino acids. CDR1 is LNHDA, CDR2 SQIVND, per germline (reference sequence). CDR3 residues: CASSIGRATIYSNQPQHF. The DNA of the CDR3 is TGTGCCAGTAGTATTGGCAGGGCAACAATTTATAGCAATCAGCCCCAGCATTTT.